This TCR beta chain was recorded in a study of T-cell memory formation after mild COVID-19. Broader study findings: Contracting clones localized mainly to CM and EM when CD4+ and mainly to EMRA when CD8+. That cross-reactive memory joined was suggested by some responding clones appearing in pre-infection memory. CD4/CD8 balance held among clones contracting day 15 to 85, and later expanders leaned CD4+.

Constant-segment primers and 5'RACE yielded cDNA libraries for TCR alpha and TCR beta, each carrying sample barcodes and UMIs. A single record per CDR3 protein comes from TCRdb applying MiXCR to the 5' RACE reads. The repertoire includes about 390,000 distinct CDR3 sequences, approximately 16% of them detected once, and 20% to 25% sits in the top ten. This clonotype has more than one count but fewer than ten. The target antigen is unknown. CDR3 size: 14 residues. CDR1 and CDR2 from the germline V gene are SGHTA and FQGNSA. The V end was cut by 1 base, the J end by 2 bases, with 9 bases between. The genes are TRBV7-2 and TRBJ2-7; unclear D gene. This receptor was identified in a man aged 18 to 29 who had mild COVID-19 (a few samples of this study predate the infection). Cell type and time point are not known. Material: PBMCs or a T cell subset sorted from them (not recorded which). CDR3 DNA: TGTGCCAGCAGCTTAGAGAGAGGCCCCTACGAGCAGTACTTC. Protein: CASSLERGPYEQYF.